This T cell receptor (beta chain) appears in the sequencing data of a study of beta chain features in type 1 diabetes (dated by TCRdb to the late 2010s). Some background on the complete study: Mean age, gender distribution, total cell number and subset yield did not differ between patients and healthy donors. Across all samples, some 99 million sorted cells were examined, and cell number per subset correlated strongly with RNA yield. The study compared the TCRB repertoires of sorted circulating CD4+ T cell subsets in recently diagnosed type 1 diabetes patients with those in matched healthy donors. Regulatory and stem cell-like memory subsets were obtained from only 8 patients and roughly 8 healthy donors, while naive and central memory subsets were obtained from all 30 or so donors.

Turning to this clone: Its antigen has not been determined. No base-level quality is on record; no much larger clone is a single base apart.

Each donor gave one peripheral blood draw, roughly 0.12 L on average, collected into heparinised tubes. Using a panel that included CD45RO, CCR7, CD25, CD127, CD95 and CD27, naive, central memory, regulatory and stem cell-like memory CD4+ T cells were sorted on a BD FACSAria II. Purity was above 95% for every sorted population. PBMCs were isolated immediately by Lymphoprep density gradient centrifugation and stained directly without culture. Samples were stained and sorted in pairs, with one healthy donor and one patient per experiment, so that batch effects were minimized. Findings and caveats that apply to the study as a whole: Naive, central memory and regulatory TCRB repertoires appeared more similar among patients than among healthy donors. A moderate but significant shortening of TCRB CDR3 length was observed in type 1 diabetes patients in all four CD4+ subsets. Fewer insertions and more nucleotide deletions at VDJ recombination sites were observed in patients with type 1 diabetes, implying thymic rearrangement abnormalities. Because cDNA was sequenced instead of genomic DNA, highly expressing activated cells could be over-represented, though the groups showed no difference in activation or CD3 levels. Because small numbers of individuals were included in the HLA sub-analyses, any influence of HLA type on TCRB rearrangement was left unresolved. PCR might favor shorter templates, but patient and control samples were amplified and corrected together, so any skew would affect both groups equally.

The entire isolated RNA was reverse transcribed using the High Capacity cDNA Reverse Transcription Kit, and thus expressed TCRB transcripts were sequenced. Deep immunoSEQ sequencing was performed on naive, central memory and regulatory T cell samples, with an average of around 3.4 million total reads per sample. After sorted cells were lysed in RLT buffer, RNA was extracted with DNase-treated RNeasy Micro or Mini kits, with the choice depending on cell number. To prevent cross-contamination, each cell subset was processed individually, whereas patient and healthy donor samples were processed jointly. TCRB sequences were amplified from cDNA with the immunoSEQ multiplex PCR, producing 87-bp fragments spanning the CDR3 region. The amplicons were sequenced using the Illumina HiSeq platform. As for how the authors treated the data: PCR bias was corrected computationally using synthetic template baselines, and reads within Hamming distance 2 were collapsed, with unmergeable singletons discarded. Reads were aligned to IMGT to assign V, D and J genes, CDR3 length, and insertions or deletions at six rearrangement sites. Within each subset, clonotype counts were normalized to sorted cell number, and only after that were true diversity and Gini coefficients computed with the tcR R package. The overlap coefficient, calculated on TCRB nucleotide sequences, was used to quantify repertoire sharing. In TCRdb, the immuneACCESS table is reduced to in-frame sequences with V and J assigned. These tables do not hold every clone; where another copy was compared, an unresolved V gene accounts for under half, and the others remain unexplained. D and trimming come from the DNA, and the V and J calls and clone size come from that table. This sample is represented by tens of thousands of clones; roughly 70% of them were singletons. The ten largest make up about 1.7% of the sample.

Taken from cysteine to phenylalanine, the CDR3 has 13 residues. Only the CDR3 part of the read is kept: 39 bases, read in frame from the first base. The germline ends are 17 bases apart after V is trimmed by 6 bases and J by 8 bases. According to the germline V gene (reference sequence), CDR1 reads SEHNR and CDR2 reads FQNEAQ. This clonotype was sampled from a man aged 25 to 40 with type 1 diabetes. Some clones in this sample may be carry-over from other donors' samples. Sequenced: Tregs from blood. The sample's cell subset or site label, in plain terms: regulatory CD4+ T cells. This sequence uses TRBV7-9 and TRBJ2-7; no D gene is confidently identified. In nucleotide form, the sequence is TGTGCCAGCAGTAGAGGTATAGGCGTAAAGCAGTACTTC. Its protein reads: CASSRGIGVKQYF.